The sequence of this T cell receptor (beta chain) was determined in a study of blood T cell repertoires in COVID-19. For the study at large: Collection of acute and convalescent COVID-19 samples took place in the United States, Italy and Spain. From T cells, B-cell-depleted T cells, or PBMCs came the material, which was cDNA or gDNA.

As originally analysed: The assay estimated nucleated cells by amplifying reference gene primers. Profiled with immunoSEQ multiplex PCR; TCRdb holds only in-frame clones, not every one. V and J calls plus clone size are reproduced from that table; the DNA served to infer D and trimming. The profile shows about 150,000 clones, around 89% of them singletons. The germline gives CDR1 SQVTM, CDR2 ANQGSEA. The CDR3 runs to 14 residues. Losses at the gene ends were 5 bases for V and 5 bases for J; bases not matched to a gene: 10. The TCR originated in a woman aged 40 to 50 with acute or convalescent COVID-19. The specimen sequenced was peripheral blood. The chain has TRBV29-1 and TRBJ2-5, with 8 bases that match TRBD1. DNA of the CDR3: TGCAGCGTTCGATACAGGGGGTCTGGTGAGACCCAGTACTTC. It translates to CSVRYRGSGETQYF.